The 6 T cell receptor beta chains in this list originate from one sample, sequenced in a study. One entry per CDR3 protein results from TCRdb running MiXCR on the RT-PCR reads. This sample has more than 550,000 distinct CDR3 sequences; 14% occur once, and the top ten carry 3.6%. Input material: memory CD4+ T cells from blood. These receptors all come from a female donor in good health, serving as a healthy control.

Details on this clonotype: Relative to the germline gene, one junction end is altered; a read error may explain this. The V gene is TRBV20-1, the J gene TRBJ1-5; tentatively, D is TRBD1 (6 bases). Germline V gene lookup returns CDR1 DFQATT and CDR2 SNEGSKA (reference sequence). This CDR3 region has 14 residues. CDR3 protein: CSAVTGIDNQHQHF. DNA of the CDR3: TGCAGTGCTGTAACAGGGATTGACAATCAGCACCAGCATTTT.

This clonotype has only one observation. This clone may be a read error of a much larger clone one base away. This CDR3 is missing its conserved last phenylalanine or tryptophan, likely due to a read error. The V gene is TRBV27, the J gene TRBJ1-2; 7 bases are a match to TRBD1. This CDR3 region has 15 residues. Germline V lookup: CDR1 MNHEY, CDR2 SMNVEV (reference sequence). V trimming: 7 bases; J trimming: 5 bases; junction bases outside the gene matches: 13. In nucleotides, the CDR3 is TGTGCCAGCAACTATATCGGGACAGTCTTTTATGGCTACACCTTA. The encoded protein is CASNYIGTVFYGYTL.

This clonotype has at least ten counts. The chain links TRBV5-1 to TRBJ2-3, with D unresolved. This CDR3 comprises 15 residues. The V end was cut by 2 bases, the J end by 2 bases, with 12 bases between. Germline assignment: CDR1 SGHRS and CDR2 YFSETQ. This chain's CDR3 is CASSLSWSSTDTQYF. The DNA for the CDR3 is TGCGCCAGCAGCTTATCTTGGAGTTCCACAGATACGCAGTATTTT.

This rearrangement joins TRBV19 to TRBJ2-4; TRBD2 aligns across 8 bases. V lost 5 bases and J lost 7; bases outside the gene matches: 10. Germline CDR1 is LNHDA and CDR2 is SQIVND (reference sequence). This CDR3 spans 15 amino acids. The CDR3 coding sequence is TGTGCCAGTAGTCCTTCTTCCGGGACTAGTAACATTCAGTACTTC. Translated, it gives CASSPSSGTSNIQYF.

This clonotype showed up just a few times. V usage is TRBV7-6 and J usage is TRBJ2-7, with 11 positions matching TRBD2. With V trimmed by 1 base and J by 4 bases, 12 bases remained unmatched. The CDR3 spans 18 residues. CDR1 is SGHVS, CDR2 FNYEAQ, per germline. CDR3 region: CASSLDVSGRAPYYEQYF. The DNA of the CDR3 is TGTGCCAGCAGCTTAGATGTTAGCGGGAGGGCCCCCTATTACGAGCAGTACTTC. The variable domain in full, with the rest retrieved from reference TRBV7-6 and TRBJ2-7, is GAGVSQSPRYKVTKRGQDVALRCDPISGHVSLYWYRQALGQGPEFLTYFNYEAQQDKSGLPNDRFSAERPEGSISTLTIQRTEQRDSAMYRCASSLDVSGRAPYYEQYFGPGTRLTVT.

The table lists this clonotype with many counts. The genes are TRBV20-1 and TRBJ1-5; 7 bases are shared with TRBD1. The CDR3 is 13 amino acids. J was trimmed by 2 bases and V by 6 bases; bases with no gene match: 4. Germline CDR1 DFQATT, CDR2 SNEGSKA (reference sequence). The CDR3 spells CSAAGQGNQPQHF. The CDR3 DNA sequence: TGCAGTGCGGCTGGACAGGGCAATCAGCCCCAGCATTTT.